The clone carrying this T cell receptor (beta chain) was found many times. Its target is not known. Trimming removed 1 base at V and 5 bases at J, with 9 bases between. In germline, CDR1 is SGHKS, CDR2 YYEKEE (reference sequence). This CDR3 is built from 13 residues. These data come from a study of identical twins. Whole-study findings and limits: Modeled out-of-frame TCR alpha sharing in monozygotic twins fell below observed levels. Without tracking the same donors, conclusions rested on cross-sectional statistical analysis.

Each cDNA held unique molecular identifiers, and template switching gave it a universal primer site. One entry per CDR3 protein results from TCRdb running MiXCR on the 5' RACE reads. The data contain 500,000 to 650,000 distinct CDR3 sequences, roughly 7.2% of them singletons. Each donor (without exception) was a healthy Caucasian. This sample also appeared in a second study, on yellow fever vaccine responses in identical twins.

The sequencing sample was made of PBMCs. The clonotype originates from a woman aged 18-30 years in good health. The gene calls are TRBV5-5 and TRBJ1-1; D may be TRBD1 (5 bases). CDR3 residues: CASSLWEGTEAFF. CDR3 bases: TGTGCCAGCAGCTTGTGGGAGGGGACTGAAGCTTTCTTT.